Below, one TCR beta chain is given with its context. Sequencing was performed with immunoSEQ multiplex PCR; in TCRdb, only in-frame clones are kept and a portion is missing. The sample contains about 68,000 clones, around 90% of which appear only once. These data belong to a study of T cell changes during pregnancy in multiple sclerosis. The CDR3 consists of 15 residues. CDR1 is SGHDT, CDR2 YYEEEE, per germline. V lost 0 bases and J lost 0, with 8 bases in between. This clonotype was sampled from a female donor in good health, enrolled as a control in a pregnancy study. This chain connects TRBV5-6 to TRBJ2-3, with a weak D call TRBD2 (5 bases). The material sequenced was peripheral blood, taken in the second trimester of pregnancy. The CDR3 region is CASSLGERSTDTQYF. DNA of the CDR3: TGTGCCAGCAGCTTGGGGGAGCGGAGCACAGATACGCAGTATTTT.